What follows are 20 T cell receptor beta chains derived from one specimen sequenced in a study of blood T cells in healthy people across ages. Together with a sample-barcoded 5' primer, a J-beta primer mix was included in a second PCR lasting roughly 7 to 11 cycles. TCRdb redid the calling of the 5' RACE reads with MiXCR, one entry per CDR3 protein. The sample includes fewer than 700,000 distinct CDR3 sequences, 40% to 50% seen only once; the top ten take around 32%. Sample: blood. Receptors originate from an elderly man in good health.

The CDR3 here is CASSPFIRPDTQYF. CDR3 DNA: TGTGCCAGCAGCCCATTCATTCGACCAGATACGCAGTATTTT. The chain is built from TRBV21-1 and TRBJ2-3. TRBV21-1 represents a pseudogene. This CDR3 comprises 14 residues.

This clonotype occurred many times. This chain uses TRBV7-2 with TRBJ2-7; D might be TRBD2 (5 bases). The germline V gene encodes CDR1 SGHTA and CDR2 FQGNSA. Trimming removed 3 bases at V and 1 base at J, with 19 bases between. The CDR3 is 17 amino acids. The CDR3 DNA reads TGTGCCAGCAGCTTTGTCCGGCTAGCCCTACCTTCCTACGAGCAGTACTTC. It translates to CASSFVRLALPSYEQYF.

The chain is built from TRBV5-1 and TRBJ2-7; D may be TRBD1 or TRBD2 (6 bases each). Per the germline V gene, CDR1 is SGHRS and CDR2 is YFSETQ. The V end lost 5 bases, the J end lost 1 base, and 13 bases lay between the germline ends. The CDR3 is made up of 14 amino acids. This CDR3 reads CASRGRTASYEQYF. Written as DNA, the CDR3 is TGCGCCAGCAGGGGGAGGACAGCGTCCTACGAGCAGTACTTC.

Of note for this clonotype: At one of its ends the junction is not consistent with the germline gene, which may arise from a read error. The CDR3 nucleotides are TGTACCAGCAGCCCCCGGACTAGCGGGACAGATACGCAGTATTTT. Translating gives CTSSPRTSGTDTQYF. The chain employs TRBV3-1 and TRBJ2-3; 11 bases are a match to TRBD2. There are 15 residues in the CDR3. The germline V gene has CDR1 LGHDT and CDR2 YNNKEL (reference sequence).

The rearrangement joins TRBV20-1 to TRBJ2-1, with D tentatively TRBD2 (6 bases). V was shortened by 8 bases and J by 2 bases, with 13 bases between the two germline ends. The CDR3 is 13 amino acids. Germline CDR1 is DFQATT and CDR2 is SNEGSKA (reference sequence). CDR3 residues: CSTGGGTYNEQFF. The CDR3 bases are TGCAGTACCGGTGGGGGGACCTACAATGAGCAGTTCTTC.

This clonotype appeared many times. V is TRBV4-3 and J is TRBJ2-3; weak D call: TRBD1 (6 bases). Deletions cut 6 bases from V and 1 base from J, with 17 bases between. The CDR3 loop spans 16 amino acids. Germline CDR1 is LGHNA and CDR2 is YSLEER. The CDR3 DNA reads TGCGCCAGCAGGCGATCCGGGGCAGGGGGCACAGATACGCAGTATTTT. It yields the protein CASRRSGAGGTDTQYF.

About this clonotype itself: This sequence may be a read error, since a much larger clone differs from it by one base. The rearrangement joins TRBV28 to TRBJ1-1; 8 bases are a match to TRBD1. J was trimmed by 9 bases and V by 6 bases; bases with no gene match: 9. Germline loops: CDR1 MDHEN, CDR2 SYDVKM. This CDR3 is 13 amino acids long. CDR3 sequence: CASSAPGQEKAFF. DNA for the CDR3: TGTGCCAGCAGCGCCCCGGGACAGGAAAAAGCTTTCTTT.

This clonotype was recorded a few times. The chain joins TRBV7-2 to TRBJ1-5; 8 bases match TRBD1. The CDR3 runs 17 residues. Germline CDR1 reads SGHTA; CDR2 reads FQGNSA. The trim removed 10 bases at V and 6 bases at J, leaving 20 bases unmatched. CDR3 in amino acids: CATQGPVQGAGSQPQHF. In DNA form, the CDR3 reads TGTGCCACCCAGGGTCCCGTTCAGGGGGCGGGAAGTCAGCCCCAGCATTTT.

The chain is built from TRBV5-6 and TRBJ2-3; the match to TRBD2 covers 7 bases. Germline V gene sequence: CDR1 SGHDT, CDR2 YYEEEE. This CDR3 region has 15 residues. The junction had 3 bases not matched to a gene; V was cut back by 2 bases and J by 0 bases. In DNA, the CDR3 is TGTGCCAGCAGCTTCCTGGGGGGGAGCACAGATACGCAGTATTTT. Translation: CASSFLGGSTDTQYF.

V is TRBV20-1 and J is TRBJ1-2; 9 bases fit TRBD1. Trimming removed 5 bases from V and 4 bases from J; junction bases left unmatched: 11. The CDR3 loop spans 15 amino acids. Germline V gives CDR1 DFQATT, CDR2 SNEGSKA (reference sequence). Here the CDR3 reads CSALPADRGVYGYTF. The CDR3 DNA reads as TGCAGTGCTCTCCCCGCCGACAGGGGGGTCTATGGCTACACCTTC.

A few counts support this clonotype. The rearrangement uses TRBV2 and TRBJ1-6, with D possibly TRBD1 on 6 matching bases. Germline CDR1 and CDR2: SNHLY and FYNNEI. Trimming shortened V by 3 bases and J by 9 bases, and 12 bases separated the two germline ends. The CDR3 extends over 14 amino acids. The CDR3 sequence: CASSDQGISSPLHF. The CDR3 DNA is TGTGCCAGCAGTGATCAGGGGATAAGTTCACCCCTCCACTTT.

The chain combines TRBV7-2 with TRBJ1-5; 7 positions agree with TRBD1. The junction had 4 bases not matched to a gene; V was cut back by 4 bases and J by 7 bases. The CDR3 is 13 amino acids. Germline values: CDR1 SGHTA, CDR2 FQGNSA. The CDR3 DNA sequence: TGTGCCAGCAGCTGGGCAGGGGGGCAGCCCCAGCATTTT. Translating it yields CASSWAGGQPQHF.

This clonotype was counted only a few times. The chain employs TRBV20-1 and TRBJ2-7; TRBD2 aligns across 9 bases. TRBJ2-5 matches the DNA end more closely, so the J call is doubtful. Germline loops: CDR1 DFQATT, CDR2 SNEGSKA (reference sequence). The CDR3 sequence is 15 residues long. The chain's CDR3 is CSARGGGAFRETQYF. The CDR3 bases are TGCAGTGCTCGGGGCGGGGGGGCCTTCAGAGAGACCCAGTACTTC.

This clonotype was recorded at least ten times. The genes are TRBV27 and TRBJ1-2; D is perhaps TRBD1 (6 bases). There are 13 residues in the CDR3. Germline V gene sequence: CDR1 MNHEY, CDR2 SMNVEV (reference sequence). V lost 6 bases to trimming and J lost 3 bases, with 11 bases between them. CDR3 sequence (DNA): TGTGCCAGCAGCCCCCAGGGGTACTATGGCTACACCTTC. This sequence encodes CASSPQGYYGYTF.

This chain connects TRBV10-2 to TRBJ1-2; D call uncertain. Germline-derived CDR1 and CDR2 are WSHSY and SAAADI. This CDR3 is 16 amino acids long. Trimming cost V 3 bases and J 5 bases, with 19 bases left between them. The DNA for the CDR3 is TGCGCCAGCAGTGAACCGGGAAAAGATCCTGGGTATGGCTACACCTTC. This sequence encodes CASSEPGKDPGYGYTF.

This clonotype was seen a handful of times. This chain connects TRBV3-1 to TRBJ2-5; 7 bases agree with TRBD2. The V gene end was trimmed by 5 bases and the J gene end by 1 base; junction bases not matched to a gene: 10. The CDR3 totals 16 residues. Per germline, CDR1 LGHDT and CDR2 YNNKEL (reference sequence). The DNA of the CDR3 is TGTGCCAGCAGCAGCGGGGTGCCTCTACTCCAAGAGACCCAGTACTTC. This sequence encodes CASSSGVPLLQETQYF.

This chain links TRBV4-3 with TRBJ2-1; D is perhaps TRBD1 (5 bases). CDR3 length equals 16 residues. The germline V gene has CDR1 LGHNA and CDR2 YSLEER. The V end was cut by 0 bases, the J end by 6 bases, with 15 bases between. DNA for the CDR3: TGCGCCAGCAGCCAAGATCGCGTGGGGCCAACCAATGAGCAGTTCTTC. It yields the protein CASSQDRVGPTNEQFF.

The chain uses TRBV3-1 and TRBJ2-5; no reliable D call. The CDR3 is made up of 14 amino acids. The ends were cut back, 0 bases at V and 5 bases at J, with 10 bases in the middle. In germline, CDR1 is LGHDT, CDR2 YNNKEL (reference sequence). The DNA of the CDR3 is TGTGCCAGCAGCCAAGATCCTAGACCGGAGACCCAGTACTTC. This translates into CASSQDPRPETQYF.

In its sample, this clonotype was seen a few times. The chain uses TRBV9 and TRBJ2-4; TRBD2 agrees at 10 bases. The CDR3 is 14 amino acids. Germline V gives CDR1 SGDLS, CDR2 YYNGEE. Losses at the gene ends were 4 bases for V and 13 bases for J; bases not matched to a gene: 11. The CDR3 coding sequence is TGTGCCAGCAGCTCACGGACTAGCGGAGGGGAGCAGTACTTC. Encoded protein: CASSSRTSGGEQYF.

The sample holds a few counts of this clonotype. This sequence joins TRBV20-1 and TRBJ2-1; the match to TRBD2 covers 7 bases. V dropped 6 bases and J dropped 7; count of bases not matched to a gene: 6. The V gene's germline CDR1 is DFQATT and CDR2 SNEGSKA (reference sequence). The CDR3 is 12 amino acids. CDR3 sequence reads: CSATLADNEQFF. Here the CDR3 DNA reads TGCAGTGCCACCCTAGCGGATAATGAGCAGTTCTTC.